A selection of T cell receptor beta chains follows, all from one sample in a study of T cell repertoires in cytomegalovirus infection. TCRdb re-called the reads through MiXCR, storing one row per CDR3 protein. The sample carries some 920,000 distinct CDR3 sequences, approximately 31% recorded once. The antigens for these receptors are not known. The sample in question was cultured CD8+ T cells from PBMCs, obtained from culture after CMV antigen stimulation. The receptors stem from a human donor in good health (CMV status not recorded). Some clones in this sample may be carry-over from other donors' samples. Each CDR3 is given with its conserved first and last residue. Each record gives: D gene, V gene, J gene, clone size, CDR3 protein, CDR3 DNA. D genes are given only for firm matches. Rows give clone size only sometimes, using once, few, many, or a class for an expanded clone.

d_call: -; v_call: TRBV2; j_call: TRBJ1-2; clone_size: -; cdr3_aa: CASSGSSGTPLYGYTF; cdr3_nt: TGTGCCAGCAGTGGGAGTTCCGGGACCCCTCTTTATGGCTACACCTTC
d_call: -; v_call: TRBV6-1; j_call: TRBJ2-2; clone_size: -; cdr3_aa: CASSEYRASGTGELFF; cdr3_nt: TGTGCCAGCAGTGAATATCGCGCCTCGGGCACCGGGGAGCTGTTTTTT
d_call: -; v_call: TRBV11-1; j_call: TRBJ1-6; clone_size: few; cdr3_aa: CASSLEARGPGSPLHF; cdr3_nt: TGTGCCAGCAGCTTAGAGGCCAGGGGCCCAGGATCACCCCTCCACTTT
d_call: -; v_call: TRBV4-1; j_call: TRBJ1-2; clone_size: -; cdr3_aa: CASSQAARGGYGYTF; cdr3_nt: TGCGCCAGCAGCCAAGCCGCCAGGGGAGGCTATGGCTACACCTTC
d_call: -; v_call: TRBV4-2; j_call: TRBJ1-5; clone_size: -; cdr3_aa: CASSQESGTSNQPQHF; cdr3_nt: TGTGCCAGCAGCCAAGAGTCAGGGACTAGCAATCAGCCCCAGCATTTT
d_call: -; v_call: TRBV5-5; j_call: TRBJ2-7; clone_size: -; cdr3_aa: CASSLVRGYEQYF; cdr3_nt: TGTGCCAGCAGCTTGGTACGTGGCTACGAGCAGTACTTC
d_call: TRBD1; v_call: TRBV6-1; j_call: TRBJ2-1; clone_size: many; cdr3_aa: CASSEAVGQGINEQFF; cdr3_nt: TGTGCCAGCAGTGAAGCGGTTGGACAGGGTATAAATGAGCAGTTCTTC
d_call: -; v_call: TRBV2; j_call: TRBJ1-1; clone_size: -; cdr3_aa: CASPRVKATEAFF; cdr3_nt: TGTGCCAGCCCCCGGGTAAAGGCAACTGAAGCTTTCTTT
d_call: TRBD2; v_call: TRBV6-5; j_call: TRBJ2-7; clone_size: -; cdr3_aa: CASSLLADGTDEQYF; cdr3_nt: TGTGCCAGCAGCCTTCTAGCGGATGGGACGGACGAGCAGTACTTC
d_call: TRBD2; v_call: TRBV2; j_call: TRBJ2-7; clone_size: -; cdr3_aa: CASIVTSGVREQYF; cdr3_nt: TGTGCCAGCATCGTAACTAGCGGGGTTCGCGAGCAGTACTTC
d_call: TRBD1; v_call: TRBV28; j_call: TRBJ1-5; clone_size: once; cdr3_aa: CVSSAGGRQITQPQHF; cdr3_nt: TGTGTCAGCAGCGCAGGGGGGCGGCAGATTACTCAGCCCCAGCATTTT
d_call: TRBD1; v_call: TRBV7-6; j_call: TRBJ2-7; clone_size: many; cdr3_aa: CASSRATGQDSYEQYF; cdr3_nt: TGTGCCAGCAGCCGAGCCACTGGACAGGACTCCTACGAGCAGTACTTC
d_call: -; v_call: TRBV7-6; j_call: TRBJ2-3; clone_size: many; cdr3_aa: CASSLDFWSSTDTQYF; cdr3_nt: TGTGCCAGCAGCCTGGACTTCTGGTCTAGCACAGATACGCAGTATTTT
d_call: TRBD2; v_call: TRBV12-3/TRBV12-4; j_call: TRBJ2-7; clone_size: many; cdr3_aa: CASSSAGRYEQYF; cdr3_nt: TGTGCCAGCAGTTCAGCGGGGCGCTACGAGCAGTACTTC
d_call: TRBD1; v_call: TRBV7-9; j_call: TRBJ1-1; clone_size: -; cdr3_aa: CASSPGGGGRGTEAFF; cdr3_nt: TGTGCCAGCAGCCCCGGGGGAGGGGGCAGAGGCACTGAAGCTTTCTTT
d_call: -; v_call: TRBV7-6; j_call: TRBJ2-1; clone_size: many; cdr3_aa: CASSLVSGVGNEQFF; cdr3_nt: TGTGCCAGCAGCTTAGTTTCAGGGGTTGGAAATGAGCAGTTCTTC
d_call: -; v_call: TRBV6-5; j_call: TRBJ2-2; clone_size: -; cdr3_aa: CASSYSIGANTGELFF; cdr3_nt: TGTGCCAGCAGTTACTCGATAGGGGCCAACACCGGGGAGCTGTTTTTT
d_call: TRBD2; v_call: TRBV10-3; j_call: TRBJ2-1; clone_size: -; cdr3_aa: CAISPIAGETYNEQFF; cdr3_nt: TGTGCCATCAGTCCCATAGCGGGGGAGACCTACAATGAGCAGTTCTTC
d_call: TRBD1; v_call: TRBV19; j_call: TRBJ1-1; clone_size: -; cdr3_aa: CVSSIGVQGTPEAFF; cdr3_nt: TGTGTCAGTAGTATAGGGGTACAGGGGACTCCTGAAGCTTTCTTT
d_call: -; v_call: TRBV4-2; j_call: TRBJ1-6; clone_size: few; cdr3_aa: CASSQGATTSGSPLHF; cdr3_nt: TGTGCCAGCAGCCAAGGCGCCACGACTTCGGGTTCACCCCTCCACTTT
d_call: TRBD1; v_call: TRBV27; j_call: TRBJ2-7; clone_size: few; cdr3_aa: CASSNDGTGVPYEQYF; cdr3_nt: TGTGCCAGCAGCAACGATGGGACAGGGGTACCCTACGAGCAGTACTTC
d_call: TRBD2; v_call: TRBV7-2; j_call: TRBJ2-5; clone_size: -; cdr3_aa: CASSVSGLAGGETQYF; cdr3_nt: TGTGCCAGCAGCGTATCGGGACTAGCGGGGGGAGAGACCCAGTACTTC
d_call: -; v_call: TRBV28; j_call: TRBJ2-3; clone_size: -; cdr3_aa: CATRFDSGASTDTQYF; cdr3_nt: TGTGCCACCCGATTTGATAGCGGAGCTAGCACAGATACGCAGTATTTT
d_call: -; v_call: TRBV7-2; j_call: TRBJ2-2; clone_size: many; cdr3_aa: CASSIRWGLNTGELFF; cdr3_nt: TGTGCCAGCAGCATTCGGTGGGGCCTGAACACCGGGGAGCTGTTTTTT
d_call: -; v_call: TRBV4-1; j_call: TRBJ2-3; clone_size: few; cdr3_aa: CASSQDETTSTDTQYF; cdr3_nt: TGCGCCAGCAGCCAAGATGAGACGACTAGCACAGATACGCAGTATTTT
d_call: -; v_call: TRBV7-6; j_call: TRBJ2-5; clone_size: -; cdr3_aa: CASSLANTWGKNPEVNQETQYF; cdr3_nt: TGTGCCAGCAGCTTAGCCAACACTTGGGGGAAAAACCCAGAGGTCAACCAAGAGACCCAGTACTTC
d_call: TRBD2; v_call: TRBV7-9; j_call: TRBJ2-1; clone_size: many; cdr3_aa: CASSLGGGENEQFF; cdr3_nt: TGTGCCAGCAGCTTAGGCGGGGGGGAAAATGAGCAGTTCTTC
d_call: -; v_call: TRBV7-6; j_call: TRBJ1-5; clone_size: many; cdr3_aa: CASSETGPHQPQHF; cdr3_nt: TGTGCCAGCAGCGAAACAGGGCCTCATCAGCCCCAGCATTTT
d_call: TRBD1; v_call: TRBV5-6; j_call: TRBJ2-5; clone_size: few; cdr3_aa: CASSSPDREETQYF; cdr3_nt: TGTGCCAGCAGCTCTCCGGACAGGGAAGAGACCCAGTACTTC
d_call: TRBD2; v_call: TRBV7-6; j_call: TRBJ2-5; clone_size: -; cdr3_aa: CASSFVGGAEQETQYF; cdr3_nt: TGTGCCAGCAGCTTCGTCGGGGGGGCGGAACAAGAGACCCAGTACTTC
d_call: TRBD1; v_call: TRBV10-3; j_call: TRBJ1-2; clone_size: few; cdr3_aa: CAIRIDRVAGTDYGYTF; cdr3_nt: TGTGCCATCAGGATCGACAGGGTTGCGGGAACTGACTATGGCTACACCTTC
d_call: TRBD2; v_call: TRBV5-1; j_call: TRBJ2-1; clone_size: -; cdr3_aa: CASSLEIWGGLYNEQFF; cdr3_nt: TGCGCCAGCAGCTTGGAAATATGGGGGGGACTATACAATGAGCAGTTCTTC
d_call: -; v_call: TRBV7-8; j_call: TRBJ2-5; clone_size: many; cdr3_aa: CASKPGGGIGETQYF; cdr3_nt: TGTGCCAGCAAACCAGGAGGGGGCATTGGGGAGACCCAGTACTTC
d_call: -; v_call: TRBV7-2; j_call: TRBJ2-2; clone_size: few; cdr3_aa: CASSLVPSETGELFF; cdr3_nt: TGTGCCAGCAGCTTAGTACCTAGCGAAACCGGGGAGCTGTTTTTT
d_call: -; v_call: TRBV9; j_call: TRBJ2-3; clone_size: once; cdr3_aa: CASSVAGQSPTDTQYF; cdr3_nt: TGTGCCAGCAGCGTAGCCGGACAGAGCCCCACAGATACGCAGTATTTT
d_call: -; v_call: TRBV6-1; j_call: TRBJ2-7; clone_size: few; cdr3_aa: CASSDLSEQYF; cdr3_nt: TGTGCCAGCAGTGACCTCTCGGAACAGTACTTC
d_call: -; v_call: TRBV11-2; j_call: TRBJ2-1; clone_size: few; cdr3_aa: CASSLGFRTASSYNEQFF; cdr3_nt: TGTGCCAGCAGCTTAGGTTTCCGGACAGCGAGCTCCTACAATGAGCAGTTCTTC
d_call: -; v_call: TRBV6-2/TRBV6-3; j_call: TRBJ2-7; clone_size: -; cdr3_aa: CASSYQQGFYEQYF; cdr3_nt: TGTGCCAGCAGTTACCAACAGGGCTTCTACGAGCAGTACTTC
d_call: -; v_call: TRBV20-1; j_call: TRBJ1-5; clone_size: -; cdr3_aa: CSAVDGDSNQPRHF; cdr3_nt: TGCAGTGCGGTGGACGGGGATAGCAATCAGCCCCGGCATTTT
d_call: TRBD2; v_call: TRBV11-2; j_call: TRBJ2-1; clone_size: -; cdr3_aa: CASSSPTAGGSYNEQFF; cdr3_nt: TGTGCCAGCAGCTCACCCACAGCGGGGGGATCCTACAATGAGCAGTTCTTC
d_call: TRBD1; v_call: TRBV19; j_call: TRBJ2-5; clone_size: few; cdr3_aa: CASGDRVFVETQYF; cdr3_nt: TGTGCCAGTGGGGACAGGGTGTTTGTGGAGACCCAGTACTTC
d_call: -; v_call: TRBV27; j_call: TRBJ2-5; clone_size: few; cdr3_aa: CASSPLRVDWGETQYF; cdr3_nt: TGTGCCAGCAGCCCTTTAAGGGTAGACTGGGGGGAGACCCAGTACTTC
d_call: TRBD2; v_call: TRBV20-1; j_call: TRBJ2-3; clone_size: -; cdr3_aa: CSADPLAGGTDTQYF; cdr3_nt: TGCAGTGCTGACCCTCTAGCGGGGGGAACAGATACGCAGTATTTT
d_call: -; v_call: TRBV7-6; j_call: TRBJ1-5; clone_size: -; cdr3_aa: CASSLEGRLGNQPQHF; cdr3_nt: TGTGCCAGCAGCTTAGAAGGGCGCCTGGGCAATCAGCCCCAGCATTTT
d_call: -; v_call: TRBV24-1; j_call: TRBJ1-2; clone_size: -; cdr3_aa: CATSDSLGYTF; cdr3_nt: TGTGCCACCAGTGATTCTCTTGGCTACACCTTC
d_call: TRBD1; v_call: TRBV6-6; j_call: TRBJ1-4; clone_size: -; cdr3_aa: CASSYSGGEGEKLFF; cdr3_nt: TGTGCCAGCAGTTACTCAGGGGGCGAAGGTGAAAAACTGTTTTTT
d_call: TRBD1; v_call: TRBV5-4; j_call: TRBJ1-6; clone_size: -; cdr3_aa: CASSGGVGQGASPLHF; cdr3_nt: TGTGCCAGCAGCGGTGGGGTGGGACAGGGGGCTTCACCCCTCCACTTT
d_call: -; v_call: TRBV19; j_call: TRBJ2-3; clone_size: few; cdr3_aa: CASSMGEDTQYF; cdr3_nt: TGTGCCAGTAGTATGGGTGAGGATACGCAGTATTTT
d_call: -; v_call: TRBV6-5; j_call: TRBJ2-1; clone_size: few; cdr3_aa: CASSYEGSSYNEQFF; cdr3_nt: TGTGCCAGCAGTTACGAGGGGAGCTCCTACAATGAGCAGTTCTTC
d_call: TRBD1; v_call: TRBV20-1; j_call: TRBJ2-2; clone_size: once; cdr3_aa: CSARDPKTGLAGELFF; cdr3_nt: TGCAGTGCTAGAGACCCCAAGACAGGGTTGGCCGGGGAGCTGTTTTTT
d_call: -; v_call: TRBV7-2; j_call: TRBJ2-1; clone_size: many; cdr3_aa: CASTYLGGPYNEQFF; cdr3_nt: TGTGCCAGCACCTATCTCGGGGGGCCCTACAATGAGCAGTTCTTC
d_call: TRBD2; v_call: TRBV25-1; j_call: TRBJ2-3; clone_size: many; cdr3_aa: CASSSWGGSTDTQYF; cdr3_nt: TGTGCCAGCAGTTCGTGGGGGGGGAGCACAGATACGCAGTATTTT
d_call: TRBD1; v_call: TRBV2; j_call: TRBJ1-1; clone_size: -; cdr3_aa: CASRRGPRSTEAFF; cdr3_nt: TGTGCCAGCAGGAGGGGGCCCAGGAGCACTGAAGCTTTCTTT
d_call: TRBD2; v_call: TRBV5-4; j_call: TRBJ2-5; clone_size: once; cdr3_aa: CAAQRGDMETQYF; cdr3_nt: TGTGCCGCACAGCGGGGGGACATGGAGACCCAGTACTTC
d_call: TRBD2; v_call: TRBV6-2/TRBV6-3; j_call: TRBJ2-1; clone_size: -; cdr3_aa: CASSYHARGSISEQFF; cdr3_nt: TGTGCCAGCAGTTACCATGCGCGGGGGTCAATCTCTGAGCAGTTCTTC